The 21 T cell receptor beta chains in this list originate from one sample, sequenced in a study of cytomegalovirus exposure and HLA in healthy donors. PCR used 60 Vbeta primers and 13 Jbeta primers. Method: immunoSEQ multiplex PCR; TCRdb's copy keeps in-frame clones and lacks some. The repertoire holds about 190,000 clones, with about 90% as singletons. The specimen sequenced was PBMCs. These receptors were taken from a young man in good health and CMV-seronegative.

This chain connects TRBV19 to TRBJ2-1, with D maybe TRBD2 (5 bases). Trimming took 8 bases from V and 2 from J, leaving 22 bases between them. Germline CDR1 and CDR2: LNHDA and SQIVND (reference sequence). This CDR3 is 17 amino acids long. The CDR3 DNA sequence: TGTGCCAGTGTCAGTAATTACGGGATGGGCCCCTACAATGAGCAGTTCTTC. Translation: CASVSNYGMGPYNEQFF.

V and J are TRBV6-4 and TRBJ1-4; a weak D match, TRBD1 (5 bases). The CDR3 has 15 amino acids. Germline V gives CDR1 MRHNA, CDR2 SNTAGT. V dropped 0 bases and J dropped 8 bases, with 13 bases sitting between them. The CDR3 bases are TGTGCCAGCAGTGACTCTCAGGGATGGAGCGAAAAACTGTTTTTT. Translation gives CASSDSQGWSEKLFF.

The chain joins TRBV7-2 to TRBJ2-7; D is undetermined. The CDR3 is made up of 14 amino acids. Germline CDR1 and CDR2: SGHTA and FQGNSA. V gave up 2 bases and J gave up 9 bases, with 17 bases separating them. CDR3 amino acids: CASSLSVFNEWQYF. CDR3 DNA sequence: TGTGCCAGCAGCTTATCTGTCTTTAATGAGTGGCAGTACTTC.

The rearrangement uses TRBV5-4 and TRBJ1-2, with TRBD1 identical over 7 bases. The CDR3 is 13 residues long. V shed 2 bases, J shed 8 bases, and the junction held 6 bases outside the gene matches. CDR1 and CDR2 (germline): SGHNT, YYREEE (reference sequence). The CDR3 DNA is TGTGCCAGCAGCTTACAGGGGATCAGGGGCTACACCTTC. The encoded protein is CASSLQGIRGYTF. Complete variable domain (other parts from reference TRBV5-4 and TRBJ1-2): ETGVTQSPTHLIKTRGQQVTLRCSSQSGHNTVSWYQQALGQGPQFIFQYYREEENGRGNFPPRFSGLQFPNYSSELNVNALELDDSALYLCASSLQGIRGYTFGSGTRLTVV.

The CDR3 here is CASAGIGYTF. The CDR3, as DNA: TGTGCCAGCGCAGGGATCGGCTACACCTTC. The chain is built from TRBV2 and TRBJ1-2; TRBD1 is a possible D gene (5 bases). The CDR3 covers 10 residues. Trimming took off 8 bases at V and 8 bases at J, with 9 bases between the two ends. CDR1 and CDR2 (germline): SNHLY, FYNNEI.

The CDR3 DNA reads as TGTGCCAGCAGCTTGGCGGCGGTGGTTAGCACAGATACGCAGTATTTT. This encodes CASSLAAVVSTDTQYF. The chain recombines TRBV5-5 with TRBJ2-3; D is unresolved. The CDR3 has 16 amino acids. The germline gives CDR1 SGHKS, CDR2 YYEKEE (reference sequence). Trimming took 0 bases from V and 0 from J, leaving 11 bases between them.

The chain recombines TRBV7-8 with TRBJ2-7; 7 nucleotides match TRBD2. V lost 7 bases and J lost 0; bases outside the gene matches: 21. Germline V lookup: CDR1 SGHVS, CDR2 FQNEAQ. This CDR3 contains 19 residues. The CDR3 DNA follows: TGTGCCAGCACCTCGGTGGGGGGGACTCAGGCGCTTACCTCCTACGAGCAGTACTTC. Translated, it gives CASTSVGGTQALTSYEQYF.

As concerns this clone: Its ends do not fully match the called genes, so a read error is possible. This chain connects TRBV6-1 to TRBJ1-5; D gene uncertain. The germline V gene encodes CDR1 MNHNS and CDR2 SASEGT. The CDR3 totals 12 residues. CDR3 bases: TGTGCCAGTCAAAAGTCGGGTCAGCTCCAGCATTTT. Translated, it gives CASQKSGQLQHF.

J is TRBJ2-4 and V is TRBV27; TRBD1 agrees at 7 bases. With 3 bases clipped from V and 0 bases from J, the junction kept 8 bases outside the gene matches. Germline loops: CDR1 MNHEY, CDR2 SMNVEV (reference sequence). The CDR3 loop spans 17 amino acids. DNA of the CDR3: TGTGCCAGCAGTTTGGACAGGAGATTGGGAGCCAAAAACATTCAGTACTTC. Translating it yields CASSLDRRLGAKNIQYF.

This rearrangement joins TRBV4-2 to TRBJ2-6; no clear D gene. Germline lookup yields CDR1 LGHNA and CDR2 YNFKEQ. V shed 2 bases and J shed 4 bases, with 6 bases lying between them. The CDR3 length is 14 residues. CDR3 protein: CASSQTRGANVLTF. The CDR3 nucleotides are TGTGCCAGCAGCCAAACCAGGGGGGCCAACGTCCTGACTTTC.

This chain links TRBV18 with TRBJ2-1; 8 bases map to TRBD2. V was pared by 8 bases and J by 8 bases, with 5 bases of the junction left unmatched. The CDR3 contains 12 residues. From germline, CDR1 is KGHSH and CDR2 LQKENI. CDR3 sequence reads: CASGTSGDEQFF. The CDR3, as DNA: TGTGCCAGCGGAACTAGCGGCGATGAGCAGTTCTTC.

The chain uses TRBV18 and TRBJ2-7; 9 bases align to TRBD2. V trimming: 4 bases; J trimming: 4 bases; junction bases outside the gene matches: 5. The CDR3 runs 14 residues. Looked up from germline, CDR1 is KGHSH and CDR2 is LQKENI. The CDR3 loop is CASSRLAEVYEQYF. CDR3 DNA sequence: TGTGCCAGCTCACGACTAGCGGAGGTATACGAGCAGTACTTC.

V gene TRBV11-3 combines with J gene TRBJ2-3, with 16 bases matching TRBD2. Germline CDR1 and CDR2: SGHNT and YENEEA. Germline trimming cut 5 bases from V and 8 bases from J; bases unmatched to any gene: 4. CDR3 length equals 15 residues. CDR3 amino acids: CASSPGTSGRVTQYF. DNA of the CDR3: TGTGCCAGCAGCCCAGGGACTAGCGGGAGGGTTACGCAGTATTTT.

The V gene is TRBV30, the J gene TRBJ2-1; 9 bases map to TRBD2. The junction had 13 bases not matched to a gene; V was cut back by 3 bases and J by 7 bases. Germline-derived CDR1 and CDR2 are GTSNPN and SVGIG (reference sequence). The CDR3 consists of 16 residues. The CDR3 protein is CAWSERPGLASNEQFF. CDR3 coding DNA: TGTGCCTGGAGCGAACGACCGGGACTAGCCTCGAATGAGCAGTTCTTC.

The DNA of the CDR3 is TGTGCCAGCAGTGACAGATACACTGAAGCTTTCTTT. It is translated as CASSDRYTEAFF. The chain is built from TRBV6-5 and TRBJ1-1; TRBD1 is a possible D gene (5 bases). Germline V lookup: CDR1 MNHEY, CDR2 SVGAGI. V was clipped by 5 bases and J by 3 bases, with 7 bases between them. The CDR3 is 12 amino acids.

This clone came up a few times. The rearrangement links TRBV6-1 to TRBJ1-4; 9 bases align to TRBD1. CDR1 is MNHNS and CDR2 is SASEGT in the germline V gene. J was trimmed by 6 bases and V by 0 bases; bases with no gene match: 5. The CDR3 totals 16 residues. CDR3 sequence: CASSEATGDRDEKLFF. CDR3 nucleotide sequence: TGTGCCAGCAGTGAAGCTACAGGGGACAGGGATGAAAAACTGTTTTTT.

V gene TRBV13 combines with J gene TRBJ2-1; 8 bases fit TRBD2. There are 15 residues in the CDR3. CDR1 is PRHDT and CDR2 is FYEKMQ in the germline V gene (reference sequence). V shed 7 bases and J 2 bases; nucleotides not matched to a gene: 7. The CDR3 nucleotides read TGTGCCAGCACCCCTCCGGGAGGGCCCTACAATGAGCAGTTCTTC. It encodes CASTPPGGPYNEQFF.

The rearrangement links TRBV2 to TRBJ2-1; 12 bases are shared with TRBD2. V shed 6 bases and J 8 bases; nucleotides not matched to a gene: 11. CDR1 SNHLY and CDR2 FYNNEI come from the germline V gene. The CDR3 runs 16 residues. The CDR3: CASRETSGGSAYEQFF. The DNA for the CDR3 is TGTGCCAGCAGGGAGACTAGCGGGGGAAGTGCGTATGAGCAGTTCTTC.

The chain joins TRBV4-3 to TRBJ2-1; 7 bases line up with TRBD1. The length of the CDR3 is 15 residues. Germline V gives CDR1 LGHNA, CDR2 YSLEER. V gave up 10 bases and J gave up 2 bases; unmatched junction bases: 11. CDR3 nucleotides: TGCGCCACATCGAGGATGACAGGGACCTACAATGAGCAGTTCTTC. Its protein product is CATSRMTGTYNEQFF.

This clone was counted between two and nine times. The chain employs TRBV11-2 and TRBJ1-1; a possible D gene is TRBD1 (6 bases). V lost 5 bases and J 1 base, leaving 14 bases between the germline ends. The V gene's germline CDR1 is SGHAT and CDR2 FQNNGV. The CDR3 runs to 15 residues. CDR3 coding DNA: TGTGCCAGCAGCCCCGGGGGAGGGGGGAACACTGAAGCTTTCTTT. Protein: CASSPGGGGNTEAFF.

V usage is TRBV6-6 and J usage is TRBJ1-1; no firm D call. V was shortened by 2 bases and J by 0 bases, with 7 bases between the two germline ends. Germline loops: CDR1 MNHNY, CDR2 SVGAGI (reference sequence). CDR3 length: 14 amino acids. The CDR3 DNA reads TGTGCCAGCAGTTACAACATTCTGAACACTGAAGCTTTCTTT. Its protein product is CASSYNILNTEAFF.